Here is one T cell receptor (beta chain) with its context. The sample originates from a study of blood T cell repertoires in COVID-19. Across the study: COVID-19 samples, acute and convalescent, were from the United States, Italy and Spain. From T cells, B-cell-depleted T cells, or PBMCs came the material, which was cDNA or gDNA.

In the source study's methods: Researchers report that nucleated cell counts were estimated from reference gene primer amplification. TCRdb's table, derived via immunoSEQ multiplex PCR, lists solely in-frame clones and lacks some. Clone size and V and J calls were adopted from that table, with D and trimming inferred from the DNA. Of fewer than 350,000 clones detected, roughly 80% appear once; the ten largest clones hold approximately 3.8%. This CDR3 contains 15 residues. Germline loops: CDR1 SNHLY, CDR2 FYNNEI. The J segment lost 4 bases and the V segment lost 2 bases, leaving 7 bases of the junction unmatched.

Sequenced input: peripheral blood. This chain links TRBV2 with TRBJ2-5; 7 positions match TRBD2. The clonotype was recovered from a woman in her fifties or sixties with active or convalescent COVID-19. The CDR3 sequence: CASSESWAGAETQYF. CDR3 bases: TGTGCCAGCAGTGAATCATGGGCGGGAGCAGAGACCCAGTACTTC.